This passage covers 4 T cell receptor beta chains from one sample sequenced in a study of blood T cell repertoires in COVID-19. Some clones are missing from TCRdb's copy, which holds only in-frame ones; the method was immunoSEQ multiplex PCR. Counted here are more than 200,000 clones, about 85% occurring once; the ten biggest clones make up over 1.5%. Sequencing was performed on peripheral blood. These receptors all stem from a man in his 70s with acute or convalescent COVID-19.

The chain employs TRBV5-4 and TRBJ1-2; 10 bases line up with TRBD1. The germline V gene encodes CDR1 SGHNT and CDR2 YYREEE (reference sequence). This CDR3 has 14 residues. V dropped 4 bases and J dropped 7; count of bases not matched to a gene: 7. CDR3 bases: TGTGCCAGCAGCCCCGGACAGGGGGTGCGTGGCTACACCTTC. It codes for CASSPGQGVRGYTF.

The chain joins TRBV14 to TRBJ2-1; D may be TRBD2 (6 bases). Looked up from germline, CDR1 is SGHDN and CDR2 is FVKESK. This CDR3 has 11 residues. With 3 bases removed from V and 14 bases from J, the gap between germline ends came to 11 bases. The CDR3 nucleotides read TGTGCCAGCAGCCACGGGAGACGAGAGTTCTTC. Translation gives CASSHGRREFF.

This CDR3 reads CASRRTGAGANVLTF. The DNA of the CDR3 is TGTGCCAGTAGGAGGACAGGGGCCGGGGCCAACGTCCTGACTTTC. V gene TRBV19 combines with J gene TRBJ2-6, with 9 bases matching TRBD1. Per germline, CDR1 LNHDA and CDR2 SQIVND (reference sequence). This CDR3 region has 15 residues. V lost 6 bases, J lost 4 bases, and 4 bases stayed unmatched.

This clone was seen once. The chain couples TRBV5-1 to TRBJ2-7; 7 positions agree with TRBD2. V dropped 0 bases and J dropped 6; count of bases not matched to a gene: 6. Germline V lookup: CDR1 SGHRS, CDR2 YFSETQ. CDR3 size: 14 residues. The CDR3 region is CASSLGGSGSEQYF. The CDR3 nucleotides read TGCGCCAGCAGCTTGGGCGGGAGCGGGTCCGAGCAGTACTTC.